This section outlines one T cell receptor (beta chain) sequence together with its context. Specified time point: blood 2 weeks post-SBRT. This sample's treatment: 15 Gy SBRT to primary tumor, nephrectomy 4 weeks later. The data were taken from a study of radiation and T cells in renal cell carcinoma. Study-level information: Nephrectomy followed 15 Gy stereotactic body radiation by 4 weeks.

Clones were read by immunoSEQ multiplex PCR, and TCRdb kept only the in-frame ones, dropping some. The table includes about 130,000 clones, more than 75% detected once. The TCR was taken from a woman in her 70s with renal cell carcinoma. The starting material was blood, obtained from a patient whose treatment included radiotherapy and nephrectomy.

The CDR3 DNA reads TGCAGTGCCGCTGAGGGAAACATTCAGTACTTC. Its translation is CSAAEGNIQYF. The rearrangement uses TRBV20-1 and TRBJ2-4, with D perhaps TRBD2 (5 bases). CDR3 size: 11 residues. CDR1 is DFQATT and CDR2 is SNEGSKA in the germline V gene (reference sequence). Trimming stripped 6 bases from V and 6 bases from J, with 9 bases between.